This TCR beta chain was sequenced during a study of early T cells in non-severe SARS-CoV-2 infection. The sample holds a few counts of this clonotype. What it binds is not known. V lost 5 bases and J 1 base, leaving 13 bases between the germline ends. The germline V gene has CDR1 DFQATT and CDR2 SNEGSKA (reference sequence). The CDR3 totals 14 residues. Findings and caveats of the study: Using VDJdb, the matching emphasized anti-spike CD8 responses while missing private and CD4 specificities.

TCRdb reprocessed the 5' RACE reads with MiXCR, giving one entry per CDR3 protein. This table has over 55,000 distinct CDR3 sequences, 7.5% to 10% appearing once. This TCR derives from an adult who was a healthcare worker with PCR-confirmed SARS-CoV-2 infection or an uninfected control (not recorded which). The sequencing sample was made of whole blood. This chain links TRBV20-1 with TRBJ2-3; possible D gene TRBD1, 6 bases. The CDR3 DNA reads as TGCAGTGCTCTGACAGGCGGAGGCACAGATACGCAGTATTTT. Its translation: CSALTGGGTDTQYF.